This T cell receptor (beta chain) was retrieved from a study of blood T cell repertoires in COVID-19. Produced via immunoSEQ multiplex PCR; TCRdb's table is partial and in-frame only. This sample has around 50,000 clones, with 88% found just once. What was sequenced was peripheral blood. This receptor was taken from a man between 50 and 59 years old with active COVID-19.

For the CDR3, the DNA is TGTGCCAGCAGCCCAGAATCGGGGTTCATGAACACTGAAGCTTTCTTT. Amino acid sequence: CASSPESGFMNTEAFF. This chain uses TRBV3-1 (or the pseudogene TRBV3-2) with TRBJ1-1; D is unresolved. Deletions cut 4 bases from V and 0 bases from J, with 15 bases between. Germline assignment: CDR1 LGHDT and CDR2 YNNKEL (reference sequence). The length of the CDR3 is 16 residues.